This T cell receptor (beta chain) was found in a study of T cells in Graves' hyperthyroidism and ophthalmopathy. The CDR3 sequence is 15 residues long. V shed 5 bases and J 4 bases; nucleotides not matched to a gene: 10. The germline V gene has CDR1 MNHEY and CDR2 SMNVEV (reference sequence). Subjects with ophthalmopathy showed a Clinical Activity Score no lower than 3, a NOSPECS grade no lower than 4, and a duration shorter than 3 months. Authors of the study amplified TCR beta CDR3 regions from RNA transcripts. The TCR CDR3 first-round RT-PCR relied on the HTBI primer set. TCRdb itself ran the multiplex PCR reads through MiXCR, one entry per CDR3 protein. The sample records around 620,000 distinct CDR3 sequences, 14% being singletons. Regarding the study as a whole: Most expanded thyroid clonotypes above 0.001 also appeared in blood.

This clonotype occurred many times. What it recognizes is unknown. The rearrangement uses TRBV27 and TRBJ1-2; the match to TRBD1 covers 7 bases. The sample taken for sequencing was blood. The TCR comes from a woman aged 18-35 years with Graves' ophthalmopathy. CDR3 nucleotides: TGTGCCAGCAGTATCCGTTTCGGGACAGTCTATGGCTACACCTTC. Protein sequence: CASSIRFGTVYGYTF.